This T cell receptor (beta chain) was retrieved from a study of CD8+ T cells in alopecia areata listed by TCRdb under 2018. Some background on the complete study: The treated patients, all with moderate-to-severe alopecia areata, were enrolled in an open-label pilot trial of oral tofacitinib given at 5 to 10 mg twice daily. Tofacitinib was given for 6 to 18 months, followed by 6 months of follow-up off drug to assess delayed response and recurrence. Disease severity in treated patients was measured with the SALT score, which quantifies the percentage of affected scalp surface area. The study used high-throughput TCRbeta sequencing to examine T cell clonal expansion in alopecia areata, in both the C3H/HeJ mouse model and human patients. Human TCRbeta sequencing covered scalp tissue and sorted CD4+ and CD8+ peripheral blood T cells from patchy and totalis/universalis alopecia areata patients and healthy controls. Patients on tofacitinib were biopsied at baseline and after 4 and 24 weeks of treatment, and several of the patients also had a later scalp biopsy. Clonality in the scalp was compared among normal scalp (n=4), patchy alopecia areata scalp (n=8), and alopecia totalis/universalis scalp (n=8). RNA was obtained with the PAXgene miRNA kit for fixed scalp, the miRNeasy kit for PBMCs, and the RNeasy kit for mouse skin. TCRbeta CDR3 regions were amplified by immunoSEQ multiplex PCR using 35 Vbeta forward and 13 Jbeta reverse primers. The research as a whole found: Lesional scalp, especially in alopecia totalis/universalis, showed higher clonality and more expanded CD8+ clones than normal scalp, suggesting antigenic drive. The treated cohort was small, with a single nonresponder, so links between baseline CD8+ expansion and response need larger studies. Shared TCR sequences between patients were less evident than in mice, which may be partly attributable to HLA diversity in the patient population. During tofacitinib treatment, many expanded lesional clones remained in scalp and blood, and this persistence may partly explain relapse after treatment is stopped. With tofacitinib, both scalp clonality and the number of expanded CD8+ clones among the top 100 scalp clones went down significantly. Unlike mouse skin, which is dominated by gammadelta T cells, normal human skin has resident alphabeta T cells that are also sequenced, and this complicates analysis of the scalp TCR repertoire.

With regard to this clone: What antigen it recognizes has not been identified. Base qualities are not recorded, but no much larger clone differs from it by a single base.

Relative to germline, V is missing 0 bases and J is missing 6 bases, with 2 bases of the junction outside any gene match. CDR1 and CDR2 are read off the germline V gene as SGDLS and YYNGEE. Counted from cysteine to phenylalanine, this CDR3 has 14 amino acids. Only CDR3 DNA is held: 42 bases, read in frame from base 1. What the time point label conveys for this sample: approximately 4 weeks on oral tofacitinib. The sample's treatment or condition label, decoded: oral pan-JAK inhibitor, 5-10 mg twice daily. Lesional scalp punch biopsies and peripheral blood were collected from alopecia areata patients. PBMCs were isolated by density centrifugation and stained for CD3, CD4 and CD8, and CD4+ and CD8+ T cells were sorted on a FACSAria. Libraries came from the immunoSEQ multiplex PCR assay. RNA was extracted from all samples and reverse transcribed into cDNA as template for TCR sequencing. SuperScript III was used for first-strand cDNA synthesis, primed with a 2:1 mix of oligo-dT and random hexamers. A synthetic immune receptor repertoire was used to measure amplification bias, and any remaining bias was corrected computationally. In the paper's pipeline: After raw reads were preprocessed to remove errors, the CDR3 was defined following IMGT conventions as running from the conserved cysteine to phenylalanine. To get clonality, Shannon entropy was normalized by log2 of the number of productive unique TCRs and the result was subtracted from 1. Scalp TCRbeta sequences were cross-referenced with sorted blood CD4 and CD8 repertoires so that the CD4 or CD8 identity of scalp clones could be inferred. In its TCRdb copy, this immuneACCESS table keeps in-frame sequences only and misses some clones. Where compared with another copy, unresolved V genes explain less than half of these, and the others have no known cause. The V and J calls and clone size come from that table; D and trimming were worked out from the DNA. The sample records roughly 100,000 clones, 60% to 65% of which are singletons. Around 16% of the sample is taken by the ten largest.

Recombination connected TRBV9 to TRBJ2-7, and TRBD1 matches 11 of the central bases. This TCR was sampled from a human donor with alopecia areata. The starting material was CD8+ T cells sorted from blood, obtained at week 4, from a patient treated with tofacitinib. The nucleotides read TGTGCCAGCAGCGTAGGAGGGACAGGGGGCGAGCAGTACTTC. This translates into CASSVGGTGGEQYF.